Below, 26 T cell receptor beta chains from the same sample are listed, as sequenced in a study of blood T cell repertoires in COVID-19. Sequencing was performed with immunoSEQ multiplex PCR; in TCRdb, only in-frame clones are kept and a portion is missing. The data show some 400,000 clones, 80% to 95% seen once. Input material: PBMCs or T cells enriched from blood (not recorded which). The receptors here all came from a middle-aged woman who had been exposed to COVID-19.

A single count supports this clone. The genes are TRBV6-5 and TRBJ2-1; 10 bases fit TRBD1. Germline assignment: CDR1 MNHEY and CDR2 SVGAGI. CDR3 size: 15 residues. J gave up 4 bases and V 6 bases, and 6 bases lay outside the gene matches. CDR3 region: CASRLDRGQYNEQFF. The CDR3 region has the DNA TGTGCCAGCAGATTAGACAGGGGGCAGTACAATGAGCAGTTCTTC.

The chain joins TRBV7-2 to TRBJ1-2; no clear D. V gave up 5 bases and J gave up 0 bases, with 16 bases separating them. Per the germline V gene, CDR1 is SGHTA and CDR2 is FQGNSA. The CDR3 has 16 residues. The CDR3 protein is CASSQPRGGPNYGYTF. CDR3 nucleotide sequence: TGTGCCAGCAGCCAACCTCGAGGCGGCCCTAACTATGGCTACACCTTC. Full variable domain (missing parts from reference TRBV7-2 and TRBJ1-2): GAGVSQSPSNKVTEKGKDVELRCDPISGHTALYWYRQSLGQGLEFLIYFQGNSAPDKSGLPSDRFSAERTGGSVSTLTIQRTQQEDSAVYLCASSQPRGGPNYGYTFGSGTRLTVV.

This chain joins TRBV5-1 and TRBJ2-2; possibly TRBD2 for D (6 bases). CDR3 length: 16 amino acids. Germline V CDR1 and CDR2: SGHRS, YFSETQ. V was clipped by 0 bases and J by 0 bases, with 9 bases between them. The CDR3 sequence: CASSLAPGANTGELFF. The CDR3 nucleotides read TGCGCCAGCAGCTTGGCCCCGGGGGCGAACACCGGGGAGCTGTTTTTT.

The V call is TRBV6-5, the J call TRBJ1-1, with 10 bases fitting TRBD1. Germline assignment: CDR1 MNHEY and CDR2 SVGAGI. The ends lost 2 bases at V and 11 bases at J; junction bases unmatched: 2. CDR3 length: 12 residues. The CDR3: CASSYTGQGAFF. The CDR3 nucleotides are TGTGCCAGCAGTTACACGGGACAGGGGGCTTTCTTT.

This clone was observed a handful of times. This chain links TRBV30 with TRBJ2-1, with TRBD2 matching 10 bases. The CDR3 length is 16 residues. Germline values: CDR1 GTSNPN, CDR2 SVGIG (reference sequence). Losses at the gene ends were 4 bases for V and 10 bases for J; bases not matched to a gene: 16. CDR3: CAWTPKGSGGVREQFF. The CDR3 DNA reads TGTGCCTGGACCCCCAAGGGAAGCGGGGGGGTAAGGGAGCAGTTCTTC.

This sequence joins TRBV19 and TRBJ2-5, with D perhaps TRBD2 (5 bases). This CDR3 is built from 14 residues. Germline CDR1 is LNHDA and CDR2 is SQIVND (reference sequence). Between the trimmed V and J ends, which lost 4 bases and 3 bases, there was a span of 12 bases. CDR3 sequence: CASSTDSGKETQYF. DNA for the CDR3: TGTGCCAGTAGTACTGACTCCGGGAAAGAGACCCAGTACTTC. Based on the CDR3 plus reference TRBV19 and TRBJ2-5, the full variable domain is DGGITQSPKYLFRKEGQNVTLSCEQNLNHDAMYWYRQDPGQGLRLIYYSQIVNDFQKGDIAEGYSVSREKKESFPLTVTSAQKNPTAFYLCASSTDSGKETQYFGPGTRLLVL.

The chain links TRBV2 to TRBJ1-2; possibly TRBD1 for D (5 bases). The germline CDR1 and CDR2 sequences are SNHLY and FYNNEI. The CDR3 length is 14 residues. V dropped 6 bases and J dropped 5 bases, with 16 bases sitting between them. The DNA of the CDR3 is TGTGCCAGCAGACGGCGGGACGGCTCTTATGGCTACACCTTC. Its translation is CASRRRDGSYGYTF.

The V and J genes are TRBV11-3 and TRBJ2-7, with D perhaps TRBD1 (6 bases). Germline values: CDR1 SGHNT, CDR2 YENEEA. Trimming left V 5 bases short and J 1 base short, with 12 bases between. This CDR3 contains 14 residues. The CDR3 protein is CASSVPGVSYEQYF. Written as DNA, the CDR3 is TGTGCCAGCAGCGTACCAGGGGTTTCCTACGAGCAGTACTTC.

This clone was detected once. The chain recombines TRBV7-2 with TRBJ2-3, with 7 nucleotides matching TRBD2. V was clipped by 5 bases and J by 6 bases; unmatched bases: 14. Germline lookup yields CDR1 SGHTA and CDR2 FQGNSA. The CDR3 spans 16 residues. CDR3 loop: CASSTLEQWGGDTQYF. DNA of the CDR3: TGTGCCAGCAGCACCCTAGAGCAGTGGGGGGGTGATACGCAGTATTTT.

This clone was detected a few times. The J gene is TRBJ1-1, the V gene TRBV5-1, with TRBD1 matching 8 bases. Per the germline V gene, CDR1 is SGHRS and CDR2 is YFSETQ. The CDR3 contains 14 residues. Unmatched junction bases numbered 4, after V lost 0 bases and J lost 6 bases. In nucleotides, the CDR3 is TGCGCCAGCAGCTTGGCCGGACAGGGCGCTGAAGCTTTCTTT. Translation: CASSLAGQGAEAFF.

The rearrangement joins TRBV25-1 to TRBJ1-3; 7 nucleotides agree with TRBD1. The trim removed 3 bases at V and 4 bases at J, leaving 9 bases unmatched. The CDR3 is 16 residues long. CDR1 MGHDK and CDR2 SYGVNS come from the germline V gene. CDR3 nucleotides: TGTGCCAGCAGTGAGGCTCACTGGGACAGAGGAAACACCATATATTTT. It specifies CASSEAHWDRGNTIYF. Looking up the rest from reference TRBV25-1 and TRBJ1-3 gives the full variable domain: EADIYQTPRYLVIGTGKKITLECSQTMGHDKMYWYQQDPGMELHLIHYSYGVNSTEKGDLSSESTVSRIRTEHFPLTLESARPSHTSQYLCASSEAHWDRGNTIYFGEGSWLTVV.

The count of this clone is one. CDR3 bases: TGTGCCAGCAGCTCGAGGACAGGATTGTTGAGCTCCTACGAGCAGTACTTC. Translated, it gives CASSSRTGLLSSYEQYF. The chain joins TRBV11-3 to TRBJ2-7; 7 bases are shared with TRBD1. The CDR3 spans 17 residues. V lost 4 bases to trimming and J lost 0 bases; unmatched junction nucleotides: 12. Per germline, CDR1 SGHNT and CDR2 YENEEA.

The chain has TRBV3-1 (or the pseudogene TRBV3-2) and TRBJ2-5, with 9 bases that match TRBD2. The CDR3 loop spans 18 amino acids. The germline V gene has CDR1 LGHDT and CDR2 YNNKEL (reference sequence). V lost 1 base, J lost 3 bases, and 12 bases stayed unmatched. The CDR3 nucleotides are TGTGCCAGCAGCCAAGTCGTTAGCGGGGGCCCCAGAGAAGAGACCCAGTACTTC. Translating it yields CASSQVVSGGPREETQYF.

This clone appeared once. The chain joins TRBV5-1 to TRBJ1-1; unclear D gene. Germline lookup yields CDR1 SGHRS and CDR2 YFSETQ. Trimming pared 2 bases from V and 1 base from J, leaving 9 bases between. The CDR3 sequence is 14 residues long. CDR3 protein: CASSFNSGNTEAFF. CDR3 coding DNA: TGCGCCAGCAGCTTCAACAGCGGGAACACTGAAGCTTTCTTT.

This clone appeared a few times. CDR3 region: CAWSNQIGNTIYF. CDR3 DNA sequence: TGTGCCTGGAGTAACCAGATCGGAAACACCATATATTTT. The J gene is TRBJ1-3, the V gene TRBV30; D is ambiguous. This CDR3 has 13 amino acids. The germline V gene has CDR1 GTSNPN and CDR2 SVGIG (reference sequence). The germline V and J ends were trimmed by 2 bases and 4 bases, with 9 bases remaining between them.

This clone is a singleton in its sample. This chain uses TRBV13 with TRBJ2-1; 10 bases agree with TRBD2. This CDR3 contains 16 residues. Germline V gives CDR1 PRHDT, CDR2 FYEKMQ (reference sequence). J was trimmed by 4 bases and V by 7 bases; bases with no gene match: 10. This chain's CDR3 is CASKGPAGGAYNEQFF. As DNA, the CDR3 is TGTGCCAGCAAGGGCCCAGCGGGAGGGGCATACAATGAGCAGTTCTTC.

This chain joins TRBV24-1 and TRBJ2-1; D unclear. Germline-derived CDR1 and CDR2 are KGHDR and SFDVKD. Trimming left V 4 bases short and J 9 bases short, with 18 bases between. The CDR3 has 15 amino acids. The CDR3, as DNA: TGTGCCACCAGTGACATAACTCGTGACACTCCTGAGCAGTTCTTC. The encoded protein is CATSDITRDTPEQFF.

The J gene is TRBJ1-3, the V gene TRBV3-1 (or the pseudogene TRBV3-2); D is unclear. The CDR3 has 15 residues. The germline V gene encodes CDR1 LGHDT and CDR2 YNNKEL (reference sequence). V lost 1 base to trimming and J lost 3 bases, with 10 bases between them. The CDR3 region has the DNA TGTGCCAGCAGCCAAGCCCCGGGAGGTGGAAACACCATATATTTT. It specifies CASSQAPGGGNTIYF.

This clone has just one count. V is TRBV29-1 and J is TRBJ2-3, with TRBD2 identical over 7 bases. V gave up 3 bases and J gave up 6 bases; unmatched junction bases: 3. CDR3 length equals 12 residues. Germline CDR1 and CDR2: SQVTM and ANQGSEA. CDR3 DNA sequence: TGCAGCGTTGACGCGGGAGCTGATACGCAGTATTTT. Translating it yields CSVDAGADTQYF.

V is TRBV5-6 and J is TRBJ2-7, with a weak D call TRBD1 (6 bases). CDR1 is SGHDT, CDR2 YYEEEE, per germline. The CDR3 is 15 amino acids. Between the trimmed V and J ends, which lost 4 bases and 2 bases, there was a span of 16 bases. The CDR3 protein is CASSIAGTPAYEQYF. CDR3 coding DNA: TGTGCCAGCAGCATTGCCGGGACACCTGCCTACGAGCAGTACTTC.

The chain combines TRBV2 with TRBJ1-2; 7 bases align to TRBD1. This CDR3 has 16 amino acids. The germline V gene has CDR1 SNHLY and CDR2 FYNNEI. V lost 6 bases, J lost 1 base, and 11 bases stayed unmatched. The CDR3 nucleotides are TGTGCCAGCAGAAATCTAGGAAGGGACAGTAACTATGGCTACACCTTC. This translates into CASRNLGRDSNYGYTF.

The V and J genes are TRBV6-5 and TRBJ2-7, with TRBD2 identical over 10 bases. This CDR3 has 14 amino acids. Trimming cost V 6 bases and J 4 bases; bases outside gene matches: 6. In germline, CDR1 is MNHEY, CDR2 SVGAGI. The CDR3 loop is CASRVLSGGYEQYF. The CDR3 nucleotides are TGTGCCAGCAGGGTACTTAGCGGGGGGTACGAGCAGTACTTC.

V is TRBV5-4 and J is TRBJ2-5; D perhaps matches TRBD1 (5 bases). V shed 4 bases and J shed 5 bases, with 9 bases lying between them. Germline lookup yields CDR1 SGHNT and CDR2 YYREEE (reference sequence). The CDR3 sequence is 12 residues long. CDR3 DNA sequence: TGTGCCAGCAGCCTTCCAGGGGAGACCCAGTACTTC. It translates to CASSLPGETQYF.

The chain recombines TRBV3-1 (or the pseudogene TRBV3-2) with TRBJ1-3; tentative D call: TRBD1 (5 bases). V dropped 1 base and J dropped 2 bases, with 12 bases sitting between them. The CDR3 has 16 amino acids. Germline lookup yields CDR1 LGHDT and CDR2 YNNKEL (reference sequence). CDR3 DNA sequence: TGTGCCAGCAGCCAAGTGGGAAAGGGGACTGGAAACACCATATATTTT. Translation gives CASSQVGKGTGNTIYF.

This clone is a singleton in its sample. This sequence joins TRBV7-9 and TRBJ1-1; 7 bases fit TRBD1. Germline V lookup: CDR1 SEHNR, CDR2 FQNEAQ (reference sequence). V gave up 4 bases and J gave up 0 bases; unmatched junction bases: 5. CDR3 length equals 15 residues. CDR3 in amino acids: CASSWRDSLNTEAFF. DNA of the CDR3: TGTGCCAGCAGCTGGCGGGACAGCTTGAACACTGAAGCTTTCTTT.

This clone has more than one count but fewer than ten. The chain recombines TRBV5-1 with TRBJ2-2, with 8 bases fitting TRBD2. The CDR3 is 19 amino acids. The ends lost 4 bases at V and 3 bases at J; junction bases unmatched: 17. Germline CDR1 reads SGHRS; CDR2 reads YFSETQ. DNA of the CDR3: TGCGCCAGCAGCCCGCAAAGGACTAGCCCAAACGCGGACACCGGGGAGCTGTTTTTT. As protein: CASSPQRTSPNADTGELFF.